These 20 T cell receptor beta chains share one sample of origin, sequenced in a study of CD8 T cells in Susac syndrome. The RNA input was about 0.45 to 1 ug, and it was reverse transcribed with random hexamers. TCRdb reanalysed the immunoSEQ multiplex PCR reads using MiXCR and keeps one entry per CDR3 protein. Here the sample spans over 130,000 distinct CDR3 sequences, around 93% being singletons. The sequencing sample was made of CD4+ T cells from PBMCs. The receptors originated from a human donor with Susac syndrome.

The CDR3 spells CASRMGGTDQPQHF. In DNA, the CDR3 is TGTGCCAGCAGGATGGGGGGAACGGATCAGCCCCAGCATTTT. J is TRBJ1-5 and V is TRBV5-6, with a tentative D call TRBD1 (5 bases). The V end lost 5 bases, the J end lost 5 bases, and 14 bases lay between the germline ends. The V gene's germline CDR1 is SGHDT and CDR2 YYEEEE. This CDR3 has 14 amino acids. The full variable domain, its missing parts supplied by reference TRBV5-6 and TRBJ1-5, is DAGVTQSPTHLIKTRGQQVTLRCSPKSGHDTVSWYQQALGQGPQFIFQYYEEEERQRGNFPDRFSGHQFPNYSSELNVNALLLGDSALYLCASRMGGTDQPQHFGDGTRLSIL.

The V and J genes are TRBV3-1 and TRBJ1-2, with D unresolved. V was shortened by 1 base and J by 0 bases, with 9 bases between the two germline ends. Germline V gene lookup returns CDR1 LGHDT and CDR2 YNNKEL (reference sequence). The CDR3 has 15 residues. The CDR3 protein is CASSQGQPTNYGYTF. CDR3 in DNA: TGTGCCAGCAGCCAAGGGCAGCCAACTAACTATGGCTACACCTTC.

The chain uses TRBV4-3 and TRBJ1-1; D may be TRBD1 (5 bases). The V gene's germline CDR1 is LGHNA and CDR2 YSLEER. The CDR3 runs to 15 residues. The V gene lost 1 base and the J gene lost 0 bases, with 9 bases spanning the gap. CDR3 protein: CASSQVGGVNTEAFF. CDR3 DNA sequence: TGCGCCAGCAGCCAAGTGGGGGGTGTGAACACTGAAGCTTTCTTT.

The chain couples TRBV7-9 to TRBJ1-2; unclear D gene. The germline V gene encodes CDR1 SEHNR and CDR2 FQNEAQ (reference sequence). The V end was cut by 5 bases, the J end by 5 bases, with 6 bases between. This CDR3 spans 11 amino acids. The CDR3 region is CASSPWYGYTF. As DNA, the CDR3 is TGTGCCAGCAGCCCCTGGTATGGCTACACCTTC.

V gene TRBV21-1 combines with J gene TRBJ2-7; TRBD1 is taken as the D call from the table, unchecked against the DNA. TRBV21-1 is flagged as a pseudogene. The CDR3 contains 14 residues. CDR3 bases: TGTGCCAGCAGCAAAGACAGGGGAGGCTACGAGCAGTACTTC. Protein sequence: CASSKDRGGYEQYF.

This clonotype was counted a single time. The chain recombines TRBV28 with TRBJ1-2; 10 bases agree with TRBD1. There are 14 residues in the CDR3. Per germline, CDR1 MDHEN and CDR2 SYDVKM. Germline trimming cut 5 bases from V and 7 bases from J; bases unmatched to any gene: 7. Written as DNA, the CDR3 is TGTGCCAGCAGTCCGGGACAGGGGACTAGTGGCTACACCTTC. Its translation: CASSPGQGTSGYTF.

The chain recombines TRBV20-1 with TRBJ2-7; the match to TRBD2 covers 13 bases. Germline V CDR1 and CDR2: DFQATT, SNEGSKA (reference sequence). Trimming removed 6 bases from V and 3 bases from J; junction bases left unmatched: 5. The CDR3 spans 14 residues. The CDR3 here is CSALRTSGSYEQYF. The CDR3 DNA sequence: TGCAGTGCCTTGAGGACTAGCGGGAGCTACGAGCAGTACTTC.

This clonotype was seen a single time. V gene TRBV2 combines with J gene TRBJ1-6; D is uncertain. Trimming cost V 3 bases and J 10 bases, with 16 bases left between them. Germline CDR1 reads SNHLY; CDR2 reads FYNNEI. The CDR3 runs 15 residues. CDR3 region: CASSDRQTLGSPLHF. CDR3 sequence (DNA): TGTGCCAGCAGTGACCGGCAGACCCTAGGGTCACCCCTCCACTTT.

The chain uses TRBV4-3 and TRBJ2-1, with unresolved D. Germline V gene sequence: CDR1 LGHNA, CDR2 YSLEER. The V gene lost 1 base and the J gene lost 8 bases, with 12 bases spanning the gap. The CDR3 totals 14 residues. CDR3 in amino acids: CASSQGWRSDEQFF. In DNA form, the CDR3 reads TGCGCCAGCAGCCAAGGGTGGCGGTCGGATGAGCAGTTCTTC.

The V call is TRBV28, the J call TRBJ2-1; D is ambiguous. Per germline, CDR1 MDHEN and CDR2 SYDVKM. The CDR3 has 15 residues. V gave up 8 bases and J gave up 4 bases, with 18 bases separating them. This chain's CDR3 is CASGDNTERYNEQFF. The CDR3 region has the DNA TGTGCCAGCGGCGATAACACGGAGAGATACAATGAGCAGTTCTTC. Based on the CDR3 plus reference TRBV28 and TRBJ2-1, the full variable domain is DVKVTQSSRYLVKRTGEKVFLECVQDMDHENMFWYRQDPGLGLRLIYFSYDVKMKEKGDIPEGYSVSREKKERFSLILESASTNQTSMYLCASGDNTERYNEQFFGPGTRLTVL.

This rearrangement joins TRBV5-4 to TRBJ2-3; 7 positions agree with TRBD2. CDR1 SGHNT and CDR2 YYREEE come from the germline V gene (reference sequence). V was clipped by 1 base and J by 2 bases; unmatched bases: 7. This CDR3 has 16 amino acids. The CDR3 is CASSLRWGGSTDTQYF. In nucleotides, the CDR3 is TGTGCCAGCAGCTTGCGCTGGGGGGGATCCACAGATACGCAGTATTTT.

This rearrangement joins TRBV2 to TRBJ2-5; D ambiguous. The V gene's germline CDR1 is SNHLY and CDR2 FYNNEI. The CDR3 is made up of 13 amino acids. Between the trimmed V and J ends, which lost 4 bases and 1 base, there was a span of 7 bases. The CDR3 sequence is CASSGRFQETQYF. CDR3 DNA sequence: TGTGCCAGCAGTGGCCGGTTCCAAGAGACCCAGTACTTC.

In its sample, this clonotype was seen once. The CDR3 region is CSATPPQGFGGYTF. The CDR3 bases are TGCAGCGCTACCCCTCCCCAGGGGTTTGGTGGCTACACCTTC. The chain couples TRBV29-1 to TRBJ1-2, with D possibly being TRBD1 (6 bases). Trimming shortened V by 7 bases and J by 7 bases, and 22 bases separated the two germline ends. This CDR3 has 14 residues. The V gene's germline CDR1 is SQVTM and CDR2 ANQGSEA. Full variable domain (remainder filled in from reference TRBV29-1 and TRBJ1-2): SAVISQKPSRDICQRGTSLTIQCQVDSQVTMMFWYRQQPGQSLTLIATANQGSEATYESGFVIDKFPISRPNLTFSTLTVSNMSPEDSSIYLCSATPPQGFGGYTFGSGTRLTVV.

The chain combines TRBV20-1 with TRBJ1-5; tentative D call: TRBD1 (5 bases). Germline V gene lookup returns CDR1 DFQATT and CDR2 SNEGSKA (reference sequence). V shed 6 bases and J shed 0 bases, with 9 bases lying between them. The CDR3 totals 13 residues. The CDR3 here is CSAKDTSNQPQHF. CDR3 sequence (DNA): TGCAGTGCAAAGGACACTAGCAATCAGCCCCAGCATTTT.

The rearrangement links TRBV30 to TRBJ2-7, with D perhaps TRBD1 (5 bases). V was cut by 1 base and J by 1 base, with 11 bases left in between. This CDR3 has 14 residues. Germline CDR1 and CDR2: GTSNPN and SVGIG (reference sequence). The CDR3 sequence: CAWSEMSGSYEQYF. CDR3 DNA sequence: TGTGCCTGGAGTGAGATGTCAGGGTCCTACGAGCAGTACTTC.

The gene calls are TRBV12-3 or TRBV12-4 and TRBJ1-2; D uncertain. Trimming shortened V by 3 bases and J by 8 bases, and 7 bases separated the two germline ends. The CDR3 sequence is 11 residues long. The CDR3 reads CASSFVEGYTF. The CDR3 DNA is TGTGCCAGCAGTTTTGTGGAAGGCTACACCTTC.

This chain connects TRBV28 to TRBJ1-4; possible D gene TRBD1, 5 bases. Germline V gene sequence: CDR1 MDHEN, CDR2 SYDVKM. Trimming cost V 1 base and J 0 bases, with 9 bases left between them. The CDR3 spans 16 residues. The CDR3 is CASSLFWGATNEKLFF. CDR3 bases: TGTGCCAGCAGTTTATTTTGGGGGGCAACTAATGAAAAACTGTTTTTT.

This chain uses TRBV12-3 or TRBV12-4 with TRBJ2-5; 8 bases fit TRBD1. The V gene end was trimmed by 3 bases and the J gene end by 4 bases; junction bases not matched to a gene: 7. The CDR3 totals 15 residues. CDR3 amino acids: CASSLNRGEAETQYF. In nucleotides, the CDR3 is TGTGCCAGCAGTTTGAACAGGGGGGAAGCAGAGACCCAGTACTTC.

This clonotype appeared a single time. The genes are TRBV3-1 and TRBJ1-1, with D possibly TRBD1 on 5 matching bases. CDR1 LGHDT and CDR2 YNNKEL come from the germline V gene (reference sequence). Trimming cost V 2 bases and J 7 bases, with 8 bases left between them. This CDR3 is built from 12 residues. CDR3 amino acids: CASSQTTVEAFF. The CDR3 DNA sequence: TGTGCCAGCAGCCAAACGACAGTTGAAGCTTTCTTT.

The chain has TRBV19 and TRBJ2-1; 7 nucleotides match TRBD1. The germline gives CDR1 LNHDA, CDR2 SQIVND (reference sequence). This CDR3 is built from 13 residues. Trimming removed 1 base from V and 13 bases from J; junction bases left unmatched: 7. The DNA of the CDR3 is TGTGCCAGTAGTATAGGTGGGGACAGCTACCAGTTCTTC. It encodes CASSIGGDSYQFF.